A selection of T cell receptor beta chains follows, all from one sample in a study of blood T cell repertoires in COVID-19. Assay used: immunoSEQ multiplex PCR; TCRdb lists only in-frame clones, some missing. The sample includes approximately 120,000 clones, around 90% of them seen just once. The source material was peripheral blood. All receptors come from a man aged 50-60 years with COVID-19, enrolled during active disease. The CDR3 runs from the conserved cysteine through the conserved F or W.

V gene	J gene	CDR3 protein
TRBV9	TRBJ2-7	CASSEGLGGYEQYF
TRBV30	TRBJ2-3	CASKRDTDTQYF
TRBV5-4	TRBJ2-1	CASSLGLATEQFF
TRBV11-2	TRBJ2-1	CASSLDRGTNNEQFF
TRBV7-2	TRBJ1-6	CASSPGTGHNSPLHF
TRBV9	TRBJ2-7	CASSITSGSLEQYF
TRBV6-5	TRBJ1-5	CASSTDRDKDQPQHF
TRBV9	TRBJ2-4	CASSDPIAGGVLGAKNIQYF
TRBV24-1	TRBJ2-5	CATSDPQQGWGQETQYF
TRBV15	TRBJ1-3	CATSGRQISGNTIYF
TRBV7-2	TRBJ2-7	CASRQNPGTAYEQYF
TRBV20-1	TRBJ1-2	CSARQVDGYTF
TRBV9	TRBJ2-5	CASSSLAGGPGETQYF
TRBV9	TRBJ1-2	CASSERDRGHGYTF
TRBV10-3	TRBJ2-5	CAIRAGQLQETQYF
TRBV7-2	TRBJ2-2	CASSLEGGRSELFF
TRBV27	TRBJ1-1	CASSFLSNTEAFF
TRBV3-1/TRBV3-2	TRBJ2-3	CASSQPSRQDCTDTQYF
TRBV29-1	TRBJ2-7	CSVTQTLAGSAEQYF
TRBV28	TRBJ1-5	CASSSPGFSNQPQHF
TRBV2	TRBJ2-4	CASSEISGGNIQYF
TRBV6-5	TRBJ2-1	CASRSGLAGAGAQFF
TRBV5-1	TRBJ1-4	CASSSNQNNEKLFF
TRBV24-1	TRBJ2-1	CATSDPGQGSYNEQFF
TRBV11-2	TRBJ2-3	CASSLSRGLAGRTDTQYF
TRBV7-9	TRBJ2-2	CASSLGRTSVPGELFF
TRBV19	TRBJ2-5	CASSTLAGVETQYF
TRBV7-2	TRBJ2-1	CASSPGTGIGNEQFF
TRBV7-2	TRBJ2-2	CASSLIGSGTGELFF
TRBV28	TRBJ1-6	CASSYDRDRAGNSPLHF
TRBV15	TRBJ2-6	CATSRGQPGANVLTF
TRBV5-6	TRBJ2-7	CASSRTGSSYEQYF
TRBV11-2	TRBJ2-7	CASSGAGGGLYEQYF
TRBV5-1	TRBJ2-5	CASSLMRDRGQETQYF
TRBV6-5	TRBJ2-1	CASGDRQGASEQFF
TRBV5-4	TRBJ2-2	CASSPPPGQGGTGELFF
TRBV28	TRBJ2-1	CASSFETLSIEQFF
TRBV20-1	TRBJ2-7	CSASAGNGSPYEQYF
TRBV7-9	TRBJ2-1	CASTNSGRNNEQFF
TRBV7-2	TRBJ2-7	CASSLRDRGYEQYF
TRBV11-2	TRBJ2-7	CASSSRDRGIGYEQYF
TRBV5-1	TRBJ2-1	CASSLDQGNYNEQFF
TRBV28	TRBJ2-3	CASSFGQSTDTQYF
TRBV28	TRBJ2-7	CASSLEGQGAYEQYF